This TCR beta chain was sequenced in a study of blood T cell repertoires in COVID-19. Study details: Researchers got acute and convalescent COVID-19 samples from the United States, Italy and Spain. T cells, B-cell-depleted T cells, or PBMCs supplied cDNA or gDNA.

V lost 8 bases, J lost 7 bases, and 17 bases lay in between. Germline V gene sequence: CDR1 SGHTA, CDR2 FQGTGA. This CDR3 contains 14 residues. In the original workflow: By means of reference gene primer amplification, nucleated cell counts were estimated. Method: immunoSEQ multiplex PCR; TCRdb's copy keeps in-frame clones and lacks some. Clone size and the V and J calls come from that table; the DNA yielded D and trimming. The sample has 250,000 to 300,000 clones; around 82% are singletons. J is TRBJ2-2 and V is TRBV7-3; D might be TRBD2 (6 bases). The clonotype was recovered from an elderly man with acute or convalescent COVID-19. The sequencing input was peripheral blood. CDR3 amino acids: CASRENLGLGELFF. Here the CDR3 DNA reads TGTGCCAGCCGTGAAAACCTGGGACTCGGGGAGCTGTTTTTT.